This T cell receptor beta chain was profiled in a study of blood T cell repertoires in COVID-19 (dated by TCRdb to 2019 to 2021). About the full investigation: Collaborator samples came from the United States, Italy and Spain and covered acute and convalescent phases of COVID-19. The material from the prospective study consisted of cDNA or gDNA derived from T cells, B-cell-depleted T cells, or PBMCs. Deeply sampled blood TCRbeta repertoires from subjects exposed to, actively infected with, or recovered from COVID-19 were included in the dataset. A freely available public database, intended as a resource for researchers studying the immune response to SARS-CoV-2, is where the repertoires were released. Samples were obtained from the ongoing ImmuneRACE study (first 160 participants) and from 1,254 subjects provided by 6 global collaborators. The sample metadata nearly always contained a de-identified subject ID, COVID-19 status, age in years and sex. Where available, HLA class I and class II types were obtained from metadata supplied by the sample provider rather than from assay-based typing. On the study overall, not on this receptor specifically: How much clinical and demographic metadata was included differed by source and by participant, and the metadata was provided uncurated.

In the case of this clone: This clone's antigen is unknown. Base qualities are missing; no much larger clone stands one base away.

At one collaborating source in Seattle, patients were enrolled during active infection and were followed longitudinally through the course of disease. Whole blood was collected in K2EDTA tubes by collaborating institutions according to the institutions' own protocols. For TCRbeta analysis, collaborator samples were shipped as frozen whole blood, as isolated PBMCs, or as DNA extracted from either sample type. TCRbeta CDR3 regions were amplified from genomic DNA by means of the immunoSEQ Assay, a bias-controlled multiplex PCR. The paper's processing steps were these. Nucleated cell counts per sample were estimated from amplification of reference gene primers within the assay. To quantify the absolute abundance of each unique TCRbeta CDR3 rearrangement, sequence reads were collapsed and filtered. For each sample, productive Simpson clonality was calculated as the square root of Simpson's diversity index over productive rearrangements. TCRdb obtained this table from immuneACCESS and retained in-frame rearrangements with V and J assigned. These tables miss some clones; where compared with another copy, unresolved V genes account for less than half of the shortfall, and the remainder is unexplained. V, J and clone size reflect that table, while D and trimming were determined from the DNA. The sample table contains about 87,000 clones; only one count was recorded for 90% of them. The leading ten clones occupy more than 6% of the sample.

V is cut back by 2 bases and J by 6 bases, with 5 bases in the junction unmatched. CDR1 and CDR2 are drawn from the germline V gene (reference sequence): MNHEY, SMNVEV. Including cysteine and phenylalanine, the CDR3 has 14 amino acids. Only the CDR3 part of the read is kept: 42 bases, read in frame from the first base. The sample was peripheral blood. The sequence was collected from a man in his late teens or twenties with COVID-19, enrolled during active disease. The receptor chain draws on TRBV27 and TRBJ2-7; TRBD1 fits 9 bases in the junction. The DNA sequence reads TGTGCCAGCAGTTTAGGTGACAGGGGGACCGAGCAGTACTTC. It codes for CASSLGDRGTEQYF.